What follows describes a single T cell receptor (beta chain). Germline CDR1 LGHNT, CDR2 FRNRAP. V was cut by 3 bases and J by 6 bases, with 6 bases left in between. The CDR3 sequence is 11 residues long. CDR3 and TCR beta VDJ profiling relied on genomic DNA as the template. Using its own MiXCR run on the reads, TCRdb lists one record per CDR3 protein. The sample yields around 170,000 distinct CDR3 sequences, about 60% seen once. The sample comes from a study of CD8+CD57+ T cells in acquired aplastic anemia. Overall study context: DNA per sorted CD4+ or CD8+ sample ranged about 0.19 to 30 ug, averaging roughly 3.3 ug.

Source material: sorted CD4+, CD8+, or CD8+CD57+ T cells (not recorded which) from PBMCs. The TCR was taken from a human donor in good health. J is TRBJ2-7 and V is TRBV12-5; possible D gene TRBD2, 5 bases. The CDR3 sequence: CASGFGSEQYF. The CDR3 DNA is TGTGCTAGTGGTTTTGGGAGCGAGCAGTACTTC.